One and the same sample provided the 14 T cell receptor beta chains below, sequenced in a study of blood T cell repertoires in COVID-19. The protocol was immunoSEQ multiplex PCR, while the TCRdb copy is restricted to in-frame clones and leaves out a portion. Among fewer than 55,000 clones, 82% were seen once, and the ten largest hold approximately 14%. The sample taken for sequencing was peripheral blood. These receptors all come from a human donor with acute or convalescent COVID-19. The donor label of this sample is uncertain.

The chain combines TRBV5-4 with TRBJ1-6; 8 bases agree with TRBD1. V shed 0 bases and J 9 bases; nucleotides not matched to a gene: 5. This CDR3 spans 15 amino acids. Germline-derived CDR1 and CDR2 are SGHNT and YYREEE (reference sequence). As DNA, the CDR3 is TGTGCCAGCAGCTTGGAGGACAGGGCGGGTTCACCCCTCCACTTT. This translates into CASSLEDRAGSPLHF.

The genes are TRBV2 and TRBJ2-3, with D tentatively TRBD2 (6 bases). Trimming pared 7 bases from V and 3 bases from J, leaving 14 bases between. The germline V gene encodes CDR1 SNHLY and CDR2 FYNNEI. This CDR3 has 14 amino acids. The CDR3 loop reads CASNQGGVTDTQYF. DNA of the CDR3: TGTGCCAGCAATCAGGGAGGTGTGACAGATACGCAGTATTTT.

CDR3 residues: CARQNSPLHF. CDR3 DNA: TGTGCCAGACAAAATTCACCCCTCCACTTT. The genes are TRBV6-5 and TRBJ1-6; no firm D call. The V gene lost 9 bases and the J gene lost 7 bases, with 4 bases spanning the gap. Germline loops: CDR1 MNHEY, CDR2 SVGAGI. The CDR3 consists of 10 residues.

This chain links TRBV28 with TRBJ1-2; D is unclear. Germline V gives CDR1 MDHEN, CDR2 SYDVKM. Trimming shortened V by 5 bases and J by 4 bases, and 14 bases separated the two germline ends. The CDR3 runs 14 residues. CDR3 sequence: CASSAPGGLYGYTF. CDR3 coding DNA: TGTGCCAGCAGTGCCCCCGGCGGCCTCTATGGCTACACCTTC.

The DNA of the CDR3 is TGTGCCAGCAGCCGGGACAGGGGGACCGGGGAGCTGTTTTTT. Translated, it gives CASSRDRGTGELFF. The V call is TRBV6-6, the J call TRBJ2-2; the match to TRBD1 covers 11 bases. CDR3 length: 14 amino acids. V dropped 6 bases and J dropped 5; count of bases not matched to a gene: 2. The germline gives CDR1 MNHNY, CDR2 SVGAGI (reference sequence).

The gene calls are TRBV11-2 and TRBJ2-3; TRBD2 is a possible D gene (7 bases). The CDR3 consists of 13 residues. The germline V gene has CDR1 SGHAT and CDR2 FQNNGV. The V gene lost 5 bases and the J gene lost 6 bases, with 12 bases spanning the gap. The CDR3 DNA reads as TGTGCCAGCAGCGGGGGAGGGGGGGATACGCAGTATTTT. Amino acids: CASSGGGGDTQYF.

The chain recombines TRBV27 with TRBJ1-6, with no clear D. This CDR3 is 15 amino acids long. Germline lookup yields CDR1 MNHEY and CDR2 SMNVEV (reference sequence). V shed 4 bases and J shed 0 bases, with 7 bases lying between them. Written as DNA, the CDR3 is TGTGCCAGCAGTTCACAGAGCTCCTATAATTCACCCCTCCACTTT. This encodes CASSSQSSYNSPLHF.

This rearrangement joins TRBV10-3 to TRBJ2-1, with TRBD2 as a possible D gene (6 bases). Trimming pared 7 bases from V and 10 bases from J, leaving 14 bases between. The germline V gene has CDR1 ENHRY and CDR2 SYGVKD. The CDR3 is made up of 12 amino acids. CDR3 loop: CAIMSGEEEQFF. CDR3 nucleotides: TGTGCCATCATGTCGGGAGAGGAAGAGCAGTTCTTC.

The V and J genes are TRBV3-1 (or the pseudogene TRBV3-2) and TRBJ2-1, with 15 positions matching TRBD2. Germline V CDR1 and CDR2: LGHDT, YNNKEL (reference sequence). This CDR3 contains 18 residues. Trimming removed 4 bases from V and 7 bases from J; junction bases left unmatched: 11. CDR3 in amino acids: CASSLLGLAGGLINEQFF. The DNA for the CDR3 is TGTGCCAGCAGCCTTCTAGGACTAGCGGGGGGGCTTATTAATGAGCAGTTCTTC.

The V call is TRBV19, the J call TRBJ2-4; no clear D gene. The CDR3 is 11 residues long. The V and J ends lost 3 bases and 8 bases respectively, with 5 bases between them. CDR1 and CDR2 (germline): LNHDA, SQIVND (reference sequence). CDR3: CASSISDIQYF. DNA for the CDR3: TGTGCCAGTAGTATCTCGGACATTCAGTACTTC.

A single count supports this clone. This chain joins TRBV11-3 and TRBJ2-2; possibly TRBD1 for D (6 bases). The CDR3 totals 17 residues. Germline-derived CDR1 and CDR2 are SGHNT and YENEEA. Trimming took off 0 bases at V and 5 bases at J, with 16 bases between the two ends. The CDR3 DNA reads TGTGCCAGCAGCTTAGATAGCTGGGACAAACGAACCGGGGAGCTGTTTTTT. Translated, it gives CASSLDSWDKRTGELFF.

The chain is built from TRBV2 and TRBJ1-5, with TRBD1 matching 10 bases. The CDR3 is 15 amino acids. V lost 8 bases to trimming and J lost 7 bases; unmatched junction nucleotides: 11. The germline V gene has CDR1 SNHLY and CDR2 FYNNEI. The CDR3 protein is CASLQTGTGEQPQHF. For the CDR3, the DNA is TGTGCCAGCCTACAAACAGGGACAGGGGAACAGCCCCAGCATTTT.

The genes are TRBV19 and TRBJ2-1; D remains ambiguous. Trimming stripped 8 bases from V and 8 bases from J, with 10 bases between. The germline V gene has CDR1 LNHDA and CDR2 SQIVND (reference sequence). The CDR3 spans 11 residues. The CDR3 loop is CASRERDEQFF. The CDR3 region has the DNA TGTGCCAGTCGCGAGCGCGATGAGCAGTTCTTC.

The chain links TRBV19 to TRBJ1-3, with D possibly matching TRBD1 (5 bases). V shed 6 bases and J shed 3 bases, with 18 bases lying between them. The length of the CDR3 is 16 residues. Germline V CDR1 and CDR2: LNHDA, SQIVND (reference sequence). The DNA of the CDR3 is TGTGCCAGTAGCCTCGGGGGAATTGACCGTGGAAACACCATATATTTT. As protein: CASSLGGIDRGNTIYF.